These T cell receptor beta chains were read from a single sample in a study of T cell responses to AZD1222 COVID-19 vaccine. Clones were read by immunoSEQ multiplex PCR, and TCRdb kept only the in-frame ones, dropping some. The sample holds 150,000 or so clones; 89% are singletons and the top ten take 5.1%. The sample was peripheral blood, taken on day 0 of AZD1222 vaccination. These receptors originate from an adult in good health. Each CDR3 is given with its conserved first and last residue. D genes are given only for firm matches. Size is stated for part of the rows, as once, few or many counts, or as a class when the clone is expanded.

j_call | clone_size | d_call | v_call | cdr3_nt | cdr3_aa
TRBJ2-1 | few | NA | TRBV7-3 | TGTGCCAGCAGTTCCGGAGGCTCCTACAATGAGCAGTTCTTC | CASSSGGSYNEQFF
TRBJ1-3 | NA | NA | TRBV29-1 | TGCAGCGTTGAAGGACAGAGGAGAAACACCATATATTTT | CSVEGQRRNTIYF
TRBJ1-4 | NA | TRBD1 | TRBV6-1 | TGTGCCAGCAGTGATTCGGGCAGGGGGTACGAAAAACTGTTTTTT | CASSDSGRGYEKLFF
TRBJ1-2 | NA | NA | TRBV3-1/TRBV3-2 | TGTGCCAGCAGCCAAGTCGCCTATGGCTACACCTTC | CASSQVAYGYTF
TRBJ1-3 | NA | NA | TRBV7-2 | TGTGCCAGCAGCTTAGTGTCAGGCCTCTCTGGAAACACCATATATTTT | CASSLVSGLSGNTIYF
TRBJ2-5 | NA | NA | TRBV11-1 | TGTGCCAGCAGCTTACGGGCGGTCAGGGAGACCCAGTACTTC | CASSLRAVRETQYF
TRBJ2-5 | NA | NA | TRBV28 | TGTGCCAGCAGTTTATGGGTGGGGTTGGAGACCCAGTACTTC | CASSLWVGLETQYF
TRBJ2-1 | NA | NA | TRBV19 | TGTGCCAGTAGTATCAGGGTAAAAAATGAGCAGTTCTTC | CASSIRVKNEQFF
TRBJ1-4 | few | NA | TRBV18 | TGTGCCAGCTCACGTTCAAGGGGAGGAACTAATGAAAAACTGTTTTTT | CASSRSRGGTNEKLFF
TRBJ2-7 | NA | NA | TRBV4-2 | TGTGCCAGCAGCCAAGTTGGCGCGTACGAGCAGTACTTC | CASSQVGAYEQYF
TRBJ2-3 | NA | NA | TRBV28 | TGTGCCAGCAGCGGATGGGTGCAGTATTTT | CASSGWVQYF
TRBJ1-2 | NA | NA | TRBV6-5 | TGTGCCAGCAGTCGGGGGGTAGGGAGGAGCTATGGCTACACCTTC | CASSRGVGRSYGYTF
TRBJ1-5 | few | NA | TRBV6-2/TRBV6-3 | TGTGCCAGCAGCCTCCCTTGGGACCCCCCTCAGCCCCAGCATTTT | CASSLPWDPPQPQHF
TRBJ2-1 | NA | NA | TRBV7-9 | TGTGCCAGCAGCTCCCGTCTTAGCCAAGGGGAGCAGTTCTTC | CASSSRLSQGEQFF
TRBJ1-4 | once | TRBD1 | TRBV7-2 | TGTGCCAGCAGTCGGGACAGACTAAATGAAAAACTGTTTTTT | CASSRDRLNEKLFF
TRBJ2-2 | NA | TRBD2 | TRBV7-6 | TGTGCCAGCAGCTTCCGACTAGCGGGAGGGGACACCGGGGAGCTGTTTTTT | CASSFRLAGGDTGELFF
TRBJ2-6 | NA | TRBD1 | TRBV19 | TGTGCCAGTAGTAGTCCACCGGGACAGGTTTTC | CASSSPPGQVF